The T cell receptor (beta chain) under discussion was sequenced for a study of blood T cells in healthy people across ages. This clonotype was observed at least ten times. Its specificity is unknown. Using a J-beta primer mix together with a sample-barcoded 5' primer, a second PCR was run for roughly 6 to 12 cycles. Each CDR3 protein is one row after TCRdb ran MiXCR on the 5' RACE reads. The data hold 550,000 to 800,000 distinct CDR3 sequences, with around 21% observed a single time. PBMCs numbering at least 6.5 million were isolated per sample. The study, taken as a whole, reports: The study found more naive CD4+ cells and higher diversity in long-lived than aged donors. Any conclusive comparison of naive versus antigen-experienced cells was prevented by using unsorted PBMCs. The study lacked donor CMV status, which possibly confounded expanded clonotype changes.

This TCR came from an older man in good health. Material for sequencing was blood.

The CDR3 DNA reads as TGTGCCAGCAGCCAAGAGAGTGAGACCCAGTACTTC. Its protein is CASSQESETQYF. The V call is TRBV3-1, the J call TRBJ2-5; D ambiguous. This CDR3 spans 12 amino acids. Trimming stripped 0 bases from V and 5 bases from J, with 4 bases between. From germline, CDR1 is LGHDT and CDR2 YNNKEL (reference sequence).